Sequencing of this TCR beta chain was carried out in a study of T cell responses to AZD1222 COVID-19 vaccine. Study findings and constraints: Seropositive status at baseline applied to only a handful of AZD1222 recipients.

The CDR3 spans 14 residues. In germline, CDR1 is KGHDR, CDR2 SFDVKD. Trimming pared 3 bases from V and 3 bases from J, leaving 8 bases between. Of note for this clone: The antigen remains undetermined.

The protocol was immunoSEQ multiplex PCR, while the TCRdb copy is restricted to in-frame clones and leaves out a portion. The sample consists of 50,000 or so clones, 75% to 90% of them appearing once. This specimen was peripheral blood, taken on day 0 of AZD1222 vaccination. This rearrangement joins TRBV24-1 to TRBJ2-1; D remains unclear. This receptor was obtained from an adult in good health. The CDR3 reads CATSDNRDYNEQFF. CDR3 bases: TGTGCCACCAGTGATAACCGTGACTACAATGAGCAGTTCTTC.